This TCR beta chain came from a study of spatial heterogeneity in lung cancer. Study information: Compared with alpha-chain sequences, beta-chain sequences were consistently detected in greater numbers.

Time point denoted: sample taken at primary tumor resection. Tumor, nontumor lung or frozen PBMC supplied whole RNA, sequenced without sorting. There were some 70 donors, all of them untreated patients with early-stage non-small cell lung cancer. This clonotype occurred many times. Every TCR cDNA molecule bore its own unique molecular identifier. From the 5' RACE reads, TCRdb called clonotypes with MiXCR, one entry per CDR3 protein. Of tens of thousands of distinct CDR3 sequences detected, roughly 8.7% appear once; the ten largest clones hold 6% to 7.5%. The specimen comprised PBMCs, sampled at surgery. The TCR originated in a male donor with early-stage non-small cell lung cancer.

The CDR3: CASSIRVADSDTQYF. CDR3 sequence (DNA): TGTGCCAGTAGTATAAGGGTAGCGGATTCAGATACGCAGTATTTT. The V call is TRBV19, the J call TRBJ2-3, with D possibly matching TRBD2 (6 bases). CDR1 and CDR2 (germline): LNHDA, SQIVND (reference sequence). The CDR3 spans 15 residues. V lost 2 bases and J 4 bases, leaving 13 bases between the germline ends.